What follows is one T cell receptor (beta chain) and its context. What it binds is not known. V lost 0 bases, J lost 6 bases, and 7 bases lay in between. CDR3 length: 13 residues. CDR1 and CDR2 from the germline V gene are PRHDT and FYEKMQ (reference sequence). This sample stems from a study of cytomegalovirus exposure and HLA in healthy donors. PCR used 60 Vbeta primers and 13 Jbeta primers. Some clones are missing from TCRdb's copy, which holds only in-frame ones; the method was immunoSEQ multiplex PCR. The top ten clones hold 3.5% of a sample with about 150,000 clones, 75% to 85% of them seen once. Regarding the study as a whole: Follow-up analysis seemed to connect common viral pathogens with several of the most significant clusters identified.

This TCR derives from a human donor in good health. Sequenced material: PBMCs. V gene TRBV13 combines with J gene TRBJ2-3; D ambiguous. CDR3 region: CASSLGERDTQYF. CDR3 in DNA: TGTGCCAGCAGCTTAGGAGAGAGGGATACGCAGTATTTT.